A selection of T cell receptor beta chains follows, all from one sample in a study of identical twins. TCRdb reanalysed the 5' RACE reads using MiXCR and keeps one entry per CDR3 protein. The table has about 530,000 distinct CDR3 sequences, around 24% seen once; the top ten hold around 0.48%. This same sample was also taken into another study, of yellow fever vaccine responses in identical twins.

The sample taken for sequencing was CD4+ T cells sorted from blood. Every receptor here comes from a woman younger than 35 in good health. CDR3s leave out the opening cysteine and the closing phenylalanine or tryptophan. A row's size may be missing; if present it is once, few, many or a size class.

V	size	J	CDR3
TRBV6-5	NA	TRBJ1-2	ASWQGRGYT
TRBV12-3/TRBV12-4	many	TRBJ1-5	ASRGTGNQPQH
TRBV6-4	NA	TRBJ1-1	ASSEQSNTEAF
TRBV2	once	TRBJ2-7	ASRSPLYEQY
TRBV29-1	NA	TRBJ2-1	SALSSGTSGGRGMNEQF
TRBV12-3/TRBV12-4	NA	TRBJ1-6	ASSLQGERSPLH
TRBV5-1	NA	TRBJ1-5	ASSPVGGGQPQH
TRBV5-1	NA	TRBJ2-1	ASSPTILSSYNEQF
TRBV20-1	NA	TRBJ2-2	SARLRQGASGELF
TRBV5-1	NA	TRBJ2-3	ASSLSARWGTDTQY
TRBV4-1	NA	TRBJ2-7	ASSQASVGGPYEQY
TRBV12-3/TRBV12-4	NA	TRBJ2-2	ASSLWGSSNTGELF
TRBV29-1	NA	TRBJ1-1	SVRGDVTEAF
TRBV12-3/TRBV12-4	many	TRBJ2-1	ASRGLAGFNEQF
TRBV7-9	few	TRBJ2-1	ASSFFSGSWGNEQF
TRBV18	few	TRBJ2-1	ASSQTQGRYNEQF
TRBV27	NA	TRBJ2-5	ASSLLTSGDKKQETQY
TRBV7-8	few	TRBJ2-7	ASSLRPGQISYEQY
TRBV2	NA	TRBJ2-1	ASSEKFSYNEQF
TRBV29-1	once	TRBJ2-5	SVVAVRVPQETQY
TRBV10-3	few	TRBJ1-2	AVGTADNYGYT
TRBV28	NA	TRBJ2-1	ASSTGTSGKGYEQF
TRBV7-8	NA	TRBJ1-6	ASSLVGAGLKNSPLH
TRBV7-6	NA	TRBJ2-1	ASSLAGTGVVFEQF
TRBV4-1	NA	TRBJ2-2	ASSQGLGTFTGELF
TRBV10-1	NA	TRBJ2-1	ASSDVGNEQF
TRBV4-1	few	TRBJ2-5	ASSHPGTGGTQY
TRBV12-3/TRBV12-4	few	TRBJ2-7	ASSFGGAEQY
TRBV4-1	once	TRBJ2-1	ASSTTSGGLRNEQF
TRBV4-1	NA	TRBJ2-2	ASSQASRDTGELF
TRBV24-1	NA	TRBJ2-1	ATSDPTGGRAYEQF
TRBV2	few	TRBJ1-1	ASSDRFMNTEAF
TRBV9	NA	TRBJ2-5	ASSQVASGGAYQETQY
TRBV5-1	NA	TRBJ2-2	ASSERITGELF
TRBV24-1	NA	TRBJ2-1	ATSDPQGRLGNEQF
TRBV6-1	once	TRBJ1-2	ASGQGVYYGYT
TRBV5-1	many	TRBJ2-3	ASSFGQSTDTQY
TRBV20-1	few	TRBJ2-5	SASVETQY
TRBV6-1	few	TRBJ2-5	ATRRSGTRGETQY
TRBV28	NA	TRBJ2-1	ASEGSSGRYNEQF
TRBV18	few	TRBJ2-5	ASSPGRAQETQY
TRBV11-2	NA	TRBJ2-1	ASSSKSGTSGTNEQF
TRBV11-2	few	TRBJ2-3	ASSWTSGATTQY
TRBV20-1	NA	TRBJ1-4	SARGGGQGTNEKLF
TRBV28	NA	TRBJ2-2	ASSLRGPFTGELF
TRBV4-2	NA	TRBJ2-5	ASSQERIQETQY
TRBV27	NA	TRBJ2-3	ASSCPPGQSHTDTQY
TRBV4-1	few	TRBJ1-1	ASSQGRTEAF
TRBV5-1	NA	TRBJ2-2	ASSLDPSGGTGELF
TRBV20-1	many	TRBJ2-7	SARDPGAGEQY
TRBV12-3/TRBV12-4	many	TRBJ2-1	ASSRTGREQF
TRBV20-1	NA	TRBJ2-5	SAWSNRDSQETQY
TRBV6-1	few	TRBJ2-7	ASRPRGGTYEQY
TRBV7-9	few	TRBJ1-1	ASSPGTGGPTEAF
TRBV5-1	few	TRBJ2-1	ASGSTVSNEQF
TRBV28	few	TRBJ2-1	ASRPLAGGSGEQF